This entry describes one T cell receptor beta chain. The entry originates in a study of glioma-infiltrating T cells after dendritic cell vaccination. This CDR3 is built from 16 residues. CDR1 LNHDA and CDR2 SQIVND come from the germline V gene (reference sequence). J lost 3 bases, V lost 2 bases, and 5 bases had no gene match. Primers: 60 V beta forward and 13 J beta reverse. Some clones are missing from TCRdb's copy, which holds only in-frame ones; the method was immunoSEQ multiplex PCR. The sample yields around 100,000 clones, over 80% seen once. Time point denoted: after dendritic cell vaccination, including at tumor progression/relapse.

V usage is TRBV19 and J usage is TRBJ1-4; 8 nucleotides agree with TRBD1. The source of this sequence is a human donor with glioblastoma. This specimen was blood, taken after dendritic cell vaccination. The CDR3 region has the DNA TGTGCCAGTAGTATAATCAGGGGGCAGTCTAATGAAAAACTGTTTTTT. Its translation is CASSIIRGQSNEKLFF.